These 16 T cell receptor beta chains share one sample of origin, sequenced in a study of cytomegalovirus exposure and HLA in healthy donors. A multiplex PCR was run with 60 Vbeta primers and 13 Jbeta primers. TCRdb keeps only in-frame clones here, not all; method: immunoSEQ multiplex PCR. The table lists about 140,000 clones, about 80% of them singletons. The sample comprised PBMCs. All receptors derive from a man aged 40-55 years in good health and CMV-seronegative.

The chain uses TRBV7-8 and TRBJ1-3; D remains ambiguous. V shed 5 bases and J shed 3 bases, with 14 bases lying between them. This CDR3 comprises 15 residues. Germline V lookup: CDR1 SGHVS, CDR2 FQNEAQ. The CDR3 region has the DNA TGTGCCAGCAGCCCTCCGAGACGACTTGGAAACACCATATATTTT. It is translated as CASSPPRRLGNTIYF.

This chain uses TRBV5-4 with TRBJ2-1; the match to TRBD2 covers 8 bases. Germline lookup yields CDR1 SGHNT and CDR2 YYREEE (reference sequence). V gave up 4 bases and J gave up 4 bases; unmatched junction bases: 1. The CDR3 runs to 13 residues. Here the CDR3 DNA reads TGTGCCAGCAGCAAGCGGGAGTACAATGAGCAGTTCTTC. Amino acid sequence: CASSKREYNEQFF.

The V and J genes are TRBV5-1 and TRBJ1-3, with 7 nucleotides matching TRBD1. The J call is doubtful: the DNA matches TRBJ2-2 better. The CDR3 has 19 amino acids. From germline, CDR1 is SGHRS and CDR2 YFSETQ. The CDR3, as DNA: TGCGCCAGCAGCTCCTATGGGGGTAGGGGGCCCCTTATCACCGGGGAGCTGTTTTTT. Translation gives CASSSYGGRGPLITGELFF.

The chain recombines TRBV4-3 with TRBJ2-3; TRBD2 matches 8 bases. This CDR3 comprises 17 residues. J was trimmed by 4 bases and V by 0 bases; bases with no gene match: 9. Germline CDR1 is LGHNA and CDR2 is YSLEER. For the CDR3, the DNA is TGCGCCAGCAGCCAAGATTTTCCGGGGGGGCCGGCAGATACGCAGTATTTT. Translated, it gives CASSQDFPGGPADTQYF.

The chain combines TRBV6-4 with TRBJ2-1; 12 bases align to TRBD2. With 10 bases clipped from V and 7 bases from J, the junction kept 23 bases outside the gene matches. CDR3 size: 19 residues. Germline CDR1 and CDR2: MRHNA and SNTAGT. The CDR3 reads CATTRGTLRTSGVQNEQFF. CDR3 bases: TGTGCCACCACACGAGGGACCCTCAGGACTAGCGGGGTACAAAATGAGCAGTTCTTC.

This clone was seen just once. This chain connects TRBV30 to TRBJ1-5, with D unresolved. CDR1 is GTSNPN, CDR2 SVGIG, per germline (reference sequence). The germline V and J ends were trimmed by 3 bases and 2 bases, with 5 bases remaining between them. This CDR3 has 12 residues. The CDR3: CAWSTGNQPQHF. The CDR3 bases are TGTGCCTGGAGCACAGGCAATCAGCCCCAGCATTTT. The complete variable domain, with remaining parts taken from reference TRBV30 and TRBJ1-5, reads SQTIHQWPATLVQPVGSPLSLECTVEGTSNPNLYWYRQAAGRGLQLLFYSVGIGQISSEVPQNLSASRPQDRQFILSSKKLLLSDSGFYLCAWSTGNQPQHFGDGTRLSIL.

The chain has TRBV28 and TRBJ1-1; 11 bases line up with TRBD1. CDR3 length equals 17 residues. Trimming took 5 bases from V and 0 from J; bases not matched to a gene: 8. Germline loops: CDR1 MDHEN, CDR2 SYDVKM. The CDR3 DNA is TGTGCCAGCAGTCTTCTGGGGACAGGGGGTATGAACACTGAAGCTTTCTTT. Amino acid sequence: CASSLLGTGGMNTEAFF.

The V and J genes are TRBV7-8 and TRBJ1-2, with TRBD1 matching 8 bases. This CDR3 is built from 15 residues. Germline V CDR1 and CDR2: SGHVS, FQNEAQ. Trimming removed 3 bases from V and 4 bases from J; junction bases left unmatched: 7. As DNA, the CDR3 is TGTGCCAGCAGCTTCCAGGGGGCTCAGGTCTATGGCTACACCTTC. Residues: CASSFQGAQVYGYTF.

The V call is TRBV2, the J call TRBJ1-2, with 9 bases identical to TRBD1. Germline values: CDR1 SNHLY, CDR2 FYNNEI. The CDR3 is 14 amino acids. V dropped 6 bases and J dropped 6; count of bases not matched to a gene: 8. As DNA, the CDR3 is TGTGCCAGCAGCTGGGACAGGGAGGGTAATGGCTACACCTTC. It translates to CASSWDREGNGYTF.

V usage is TRBV9 and J usage is TRBJ1-1; a possible D gene is TRBD1 (5 bases). Germline V lookup: CDR1 SGDLS, CDR2 YYNGEE. Trimming cost V 6 bases and J 1 base, with 16 bases left between them. The CDR3 totals 15 residues. The CDR3 spells CASTETEARNTEAFF. In DNA, the CDR3 is TGTGCCAGCACCGAGACAGAAGCAAGGAACACTGAAGCTTTCTTT.

V is TRBV19 and J is TRBJ2-1; 7 nucleotides agree with TRBD1. After removal of 5 bases from V and 4 bases from J, the junction contained 8 bases not matched to a gene. This CDR3 region has 15 residues. The germline V gene encodes CDR1 LNHDA and CDR2 SQIVND (reference sequence). The CDR3 region has the DNA TGTGCCAGTAGTGTCGGGACAGCCCTTTACAATGAGCAGTTCTTC. Encoded protein: CASSVGTALYNEQFF.

The rearrangement uses TRBV28 and TRBJ2-5; 11 bases map to TRBD2. The J call may be mistaken, given a closer DNA end match to TRBJ2-7. The CDR3 runs 17 residues. The germline V gene has CDR1 MDHEN and CDR2 SYDVKM. The CDR3 reads CASSFPTVSGGAYEQYF. The CDR3 DNA is TGTGCCAGCAGTTTCCCCACCGTTAGCGGGGGGGCATACGAGCAGTACTTC.

This clone was counted between two and nine times. The rearrangement joins TRBV28 to TRBJ1-1; maybe TRBD1 (5 bases). The CDR3 covers 15 residues. The ends were cut back, 3 bases at V and 6 bases at J, with 17 bases in the middle. CDR1 is MDHEN and CDR2 is SYDVKM in the germline V gene. The CDR3 DNA reads TGTGCCAGCAGTTTTTTGGGCCTTCAGGGCCCTGAAGCTTTCTTT. As protein: CASSFLGLQGPEAFF.

Only a few counts were recorded for this clone. This sequence joins TRBV6-5 and TRBJ1-1; TRBD1 matches 10 bases. V was pared by 4 bases and J by 3 bases, with 5 bases of the junction left unmatched. Germline assignment: CDR1 MNHEY and CDR2 SVGAGI. This CDR3 contains 15 residues. The DNA for the CDR3 is TGTGCCAGCAGTTTGTGGACAGGGGGGGACACTGAAGCTTTCTTT. Amino acids: CASSLWTGGDTEAFF.

This chain links TRBV19 with TRBJ2-5; 7 bases align to TRBD2. Germline CDR1 is LNHDA and CDR2 is SQIVND (reference sequence). Trimming at V came to 1 base and at J to 5 bases, leaving 13 bases not matched to a gene. The CDR3 is 17 residues long. The CDR3 loop reads CASSIGGGVRAVETQYF. In nucleotides, the CDR3 is TGTGCCAGTAGTATAGGGGGGGGTGTGAGGGCTGTGGAGACCCAGTACTTC.

The chain is built from TRBV2 and TRBJ2-5; tentatively, D is TRBD1 (5 bases). V was trimmed by 3 bases and J by 5 bases, leaving 13 bases between them. This CDR3 contains 14 residues. In germline, CDR1 is SNHLY, CDR2 FYNNEI. The CDR3 is CASSEARVGETQYF. CDR3 nucleotide sequence: TGTGCCAGCAGTGAGGCCAGGGTTGGGGAGACCCAGTACTTC.